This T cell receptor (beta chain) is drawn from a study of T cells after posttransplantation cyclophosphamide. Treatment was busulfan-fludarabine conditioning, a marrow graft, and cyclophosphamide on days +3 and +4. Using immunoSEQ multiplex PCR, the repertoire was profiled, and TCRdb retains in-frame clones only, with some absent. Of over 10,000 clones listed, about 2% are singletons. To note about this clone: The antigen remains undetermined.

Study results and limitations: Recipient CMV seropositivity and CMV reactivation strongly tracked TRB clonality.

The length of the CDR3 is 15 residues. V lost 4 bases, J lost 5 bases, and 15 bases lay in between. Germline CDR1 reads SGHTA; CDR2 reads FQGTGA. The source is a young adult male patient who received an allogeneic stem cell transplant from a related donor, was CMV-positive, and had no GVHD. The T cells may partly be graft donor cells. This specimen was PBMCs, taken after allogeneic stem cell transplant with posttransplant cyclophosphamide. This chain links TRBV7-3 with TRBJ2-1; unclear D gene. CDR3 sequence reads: CASSSLPLVDNEQFF. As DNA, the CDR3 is TGTGCCAGCAGCTCCCTGCCCTTAGTAGACAATGAGCAGTTCTTC.